This TCR beta chain emerged from a study of shared clonotypes between healthy human individuals. Study information: Donors consisted of two women and three men between 18 and 49. Study findings and constraints: With few donors, the genetic and exposure-history diversity represented was limited.

About this clone itself: What it binds is unknown.

The V end was cut by 5 bases, the J end by 0 bases, with 9 bases between. This CDR3 is built from 14 residues. The germline V gene encodes CDR1 SEHNR and CDR2 FQNEAQ (reference sequence). Produced via immunoSEQ multiplex PCR; TCRdb's table is partial and in-frame only. The data hold hundreds of thousands of clones, with more than 85% observed a single time. Naive CD8 cells lacked CD45RO and underwent positive selection for CCR7, leaving out terminally differentiated effector memory CD45RA+ cells. The healthy adult donors were HIV-negative and reported no recent acute infections or vaccinations. Sequencing used naive CD8+ T cells sorted from blood. The sequence came from a young man in good health. The chain joins TRBV7-9 to TRBJ2-3, with unresolved D. This chain's CDR3 is CASSEHDSTDTQYF. In DNA, the CDR3 is TGTGCCAGCAGCGAGCATGACAGCACAGATACGCAGTATTTT.